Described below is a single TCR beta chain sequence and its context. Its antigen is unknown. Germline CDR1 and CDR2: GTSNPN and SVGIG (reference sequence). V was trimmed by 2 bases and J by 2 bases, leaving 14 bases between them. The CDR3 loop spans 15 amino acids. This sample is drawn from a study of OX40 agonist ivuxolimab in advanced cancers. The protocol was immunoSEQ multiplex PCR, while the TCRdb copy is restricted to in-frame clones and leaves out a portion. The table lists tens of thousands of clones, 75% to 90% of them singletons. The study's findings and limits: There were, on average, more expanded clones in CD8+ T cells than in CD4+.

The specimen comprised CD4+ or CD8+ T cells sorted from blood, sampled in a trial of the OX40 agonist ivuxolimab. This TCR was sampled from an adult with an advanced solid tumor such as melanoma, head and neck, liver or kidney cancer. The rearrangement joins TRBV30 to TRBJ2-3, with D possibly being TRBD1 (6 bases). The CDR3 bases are TGTGCCTGGAGTATCCCTAGGGACAACACAGATACGCAGTATTTT. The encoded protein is CAWSIPRDNTDTQYF.